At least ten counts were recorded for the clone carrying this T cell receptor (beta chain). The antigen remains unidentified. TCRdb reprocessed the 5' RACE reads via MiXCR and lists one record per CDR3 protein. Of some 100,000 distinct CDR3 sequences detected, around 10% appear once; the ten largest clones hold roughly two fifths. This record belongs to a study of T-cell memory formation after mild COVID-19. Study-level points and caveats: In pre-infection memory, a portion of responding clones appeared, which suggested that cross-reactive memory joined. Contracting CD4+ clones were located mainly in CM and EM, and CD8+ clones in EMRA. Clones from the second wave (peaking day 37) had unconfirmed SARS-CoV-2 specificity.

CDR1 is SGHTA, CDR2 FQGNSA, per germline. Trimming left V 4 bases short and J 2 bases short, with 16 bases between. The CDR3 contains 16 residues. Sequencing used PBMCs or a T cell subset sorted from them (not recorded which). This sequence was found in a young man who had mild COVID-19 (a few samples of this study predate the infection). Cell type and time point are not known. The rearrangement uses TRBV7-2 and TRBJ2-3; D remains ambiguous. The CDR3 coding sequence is TGTGCCAGCAGCTCATTAGACGGGTACTTCACAGATACGCAGTATTTT. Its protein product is CASSSLDGYFTDTQYF.